One and the same sample provided the 2 T cell receptor beta chains below, sequenced in a study of T cell responses to AZD1222 COVID-19 vaccine. Assay used: immunoSEQ multiplex PCR; TCRdb lists only in-frame clones, some missing. Found here are roughly 200,000 clones, approximately 95% of them singletons; the top ten hold under 1.1%. Sequencing used peripheral blood, obtained 28 days after the second dose of the MenACWY control vaccine. These receptors were collected from an adult who received the MenACWY meningococcal vaccine as a control.

V is TRBV5-1 and J is TRBJ2-3; tentatively, D is TRBD1 (6 bases). Germline values: CDR1 SGHRS, CDR2 YFSETQ. The CDR3 spans 14 residues. V was trimmed by 4 bases and J by 2 bases, leaving 11 bases between them. This CDR3 is CASSQDRYTDTQYF. For the CDR3, the DNA is TGCGCCAGCAGCCAAGACAGGTACACAGATACGCAGTATTTT.

This chain connects TRBV15 to TRBJ1-1; D remains ambiguous. Germline loops: CDR1 LNHNV, CDR2 YYDKDF (reference sequence). Trimming pared 0 bases from V and 6 bases from J, leaving 8 bases between. The CDR3 has 13 amino acids. CDR3: CATSRDATAEAFF. The CDR3 DNA reads TGTGCCACCAGCAGAGATGCAACAGCTGAAGCTTTCTTT.